This T cell receptor (beta chain) originates from a study of identical twins. Broader study findings: Twins' excess sharing was less marked for out-of-frame beta sequences.

This clonotype was seen a single time. Its target is not known. The CDR3 runs to 14 residues. The V end was cut by 7 bases, the J end by 2 bases, with 13 bases between. Germline values: CDR1 SEHNR, CDR2 FQNEAQ (reference sequence). Each CDR3 protein is one row after TCRdb ran MiXCR on the 5' RACE reads. The data contain around 490,000 distinct CDR3 sequences, approximately 20% of them singletons. These data were likewise used in another study, on yellow fever vaccine responses in identical twins.

Specimen: CD4+ T cells sorted from blood. The clonotype comes from a woman younger than 30 in good health. The J gene is TRBJ2-3, the V gene TRBV7-9; a weak D match, TRBD1 (5 bases). This chain's CDR3 is CASNAGSYTDTQYF. In DNA, the CDR3 is TGTGCCAGCAACGCAGGGTCTTACACAGATACGCAGTATTTT.